This T cell receptor beta chain was observed in a study of chronic HIV infection and antiretroviral therapy (dated by TCRdb to between 2014 and 2017). There are many counts of this clonotype. Its specific antigen is unknown. The input lacks base qualities; no much larger clone sits a single base away. From the germline V gene (reference sequence), CDR1 is SGHAT and CDR2 is FQDESV. The CDR3 runs 13 residues from the cysteine to the phenylalanine. Only the CDR3 region is kept as DNA, spanning 39 bases read in frame from base 1. The junction shows trimming of 5 bases on V and 4 bases on J, plus 11 bases between the germline ends. Library prep was done by 5' RACE. Sequenced on an Illumina MiSeq. TCRdb applied fastp at Q25 and MiXCR to the public reads, then kept only in-frame beta chains. Each entry is one CDR3 protein sequence, shown with its most common DNA and genes. This sample holds around 31,000 distinct CDR3 sequences; about 9.6% were observed only once. The ten most abundant clones make up 2% to 2.5% of the sample.

Sequencing used peripheral blood. The TCR was taken from an adult who had HIV and had not received antiretroviral therapy, or was an uninfected healthy control (not recorded which). The chain is assembled from TRBV11-1 and TRBJ2-5; the D segment could be TRBD1, given 6 matching bases. The CDR3 region has the sequence CASSLGRGETQYF. The DNA sequence follows: TGTGCCAGCAGCCTGGGCAGGGGAGAGACCCAGTACTTC.